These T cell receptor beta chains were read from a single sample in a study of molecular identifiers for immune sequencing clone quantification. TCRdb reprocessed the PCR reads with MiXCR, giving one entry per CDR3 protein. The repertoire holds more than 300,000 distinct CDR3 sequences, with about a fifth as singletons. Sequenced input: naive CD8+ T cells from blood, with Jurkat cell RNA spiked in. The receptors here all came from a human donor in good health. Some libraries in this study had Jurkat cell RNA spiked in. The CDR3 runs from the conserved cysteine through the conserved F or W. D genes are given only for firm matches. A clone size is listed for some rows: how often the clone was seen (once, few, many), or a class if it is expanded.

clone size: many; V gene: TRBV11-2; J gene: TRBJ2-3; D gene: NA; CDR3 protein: CASSSAGHSTDTQYF; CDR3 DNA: TGTGCCAGCAGCTCGGCGGGACACAGCACAGATACGCAGTATTTT
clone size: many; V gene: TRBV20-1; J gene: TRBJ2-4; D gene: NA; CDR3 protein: CSARGTTGPAAKNIQYF; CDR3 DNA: TGCAGTGCTAGAGGAACGACTGGGCCTGCGGCCAAAAACATTCAGTACTTC
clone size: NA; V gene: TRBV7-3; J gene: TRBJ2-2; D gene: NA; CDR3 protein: CASSPRDTSGWTGELFF; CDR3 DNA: TGTGCCAGCAGCCCGCGGGACACCTCTGGCTGGACCGGGGAGCTGTTTTTT
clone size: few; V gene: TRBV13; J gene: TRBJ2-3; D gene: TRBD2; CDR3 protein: CASSLGLAAHGTQYF; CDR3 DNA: TGTGCCAGCAGCTTGGGACTAGCCGCTCACGGTACGCAGTATTTT
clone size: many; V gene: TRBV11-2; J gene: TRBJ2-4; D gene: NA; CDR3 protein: CASSVQGGEDIQYF; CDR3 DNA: TGTGCCAGCAGCGTGCAGGGTGGAGAGGACATTCAGTACTTC
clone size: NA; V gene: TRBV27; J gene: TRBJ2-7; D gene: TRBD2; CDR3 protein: CASSPRIWLAGAGEQYF; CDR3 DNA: TGTGCCAGCAGTCCACGGATTTGGCTAGCGGGAGCCGGGGAGCAGTACTTC
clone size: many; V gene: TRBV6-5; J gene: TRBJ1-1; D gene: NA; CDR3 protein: CASSYYVNTEAFF; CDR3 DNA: TGTGCCAGCAGTTACTACGTGAACACTGAAGCTTTCTTT
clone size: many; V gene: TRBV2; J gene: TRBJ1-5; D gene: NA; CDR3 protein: CASSEVLDYQPQHF; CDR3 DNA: TGTGCCAGCAGCGAAGTCTTGGACTATCAGCCCCAGCATTTT
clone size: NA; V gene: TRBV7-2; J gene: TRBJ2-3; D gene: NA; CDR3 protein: CASSLIWGYADTQYF; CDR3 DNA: TGTGCCAGCAGCTTAATATGGGGTTACGCAGATACGCAGTATTTT
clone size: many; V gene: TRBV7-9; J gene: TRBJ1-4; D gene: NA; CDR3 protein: CASSLGRNEKLFF; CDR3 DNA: TGTGCCAGCAGCTTAGGCAGGAACGAAAAACTGTTTTTT